The present entry profiles one T cell receptor beta chain with its context. The antigen remains unidentified. The CDR3 loop spans 14 amino acids. V shed 4 bases and J shed 4 bases, with 13 bases lying between them. CDR1 and CDR2 (germline): MGHRA, YSYEKL. Time point reported: week 47, end of study. Mutant IDH1 20-mer peptide, at 300 ug, made up each vaccine dose, with topical imiquimod. There were eight vaccinations for patients, given in weeks 1, 3, 5, 7, 11, 15, 19 and 23. The data belong to a study of a mutant IDH1 vaccine in newly diagnosed glioma. Assay: immunoSEQ multiplex PCR; the TCRdb copy retains only in-frame clones and omits some. The profile shows tens of thousands of clones, approximately 88% of them singletons.

This receptor was obtained from a woman in her thirties with glioma. Some clones in this sample may be carry-over from other donors' samples. This chain joins TRBV4-1 and TRBJ2-5; tentatively, D is TRBD1 (6 bases). The specimen comprised PBMCs, sampled from a glioma patient whose treatment included an IDH1 peptide vaccine. CDR3 nucleotide sequence: TGCGCCAGCAGCCGTTCAGGGGCTGGAGAGACCCAGTACTTC. Translation gives CASSRSGAGETQYF.